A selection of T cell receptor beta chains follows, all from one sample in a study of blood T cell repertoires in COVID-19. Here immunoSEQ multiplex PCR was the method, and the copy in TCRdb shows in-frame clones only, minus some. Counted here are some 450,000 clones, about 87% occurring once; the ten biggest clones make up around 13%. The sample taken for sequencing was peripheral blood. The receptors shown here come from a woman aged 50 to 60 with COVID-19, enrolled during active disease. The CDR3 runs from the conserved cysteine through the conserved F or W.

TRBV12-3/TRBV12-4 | CASRGGFQPQHF
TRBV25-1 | CANKYRVRNTEAFF
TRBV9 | CASSVSISGGYDEQFF
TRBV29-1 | CSVGAGGEQFF
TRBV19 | CASSMGGLGTEAFF
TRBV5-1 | CASSLVSQGNGELFF
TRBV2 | CASSRSGAGNTIYF
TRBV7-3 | CASSPFGGAYEQYF
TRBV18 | CASSLRDSAAFF
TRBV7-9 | CAIQGAMGVGTQYF
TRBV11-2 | CASSLEVRQPQHF
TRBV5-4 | CASSSRLAGGLTDTQYF
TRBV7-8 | CASSLAAGTSLRTDTQYF
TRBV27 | CASSLSTTGSYEQYF
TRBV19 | CATGQGRNTGELFF
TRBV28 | CASSRTGISYEQYF
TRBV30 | CAWSVIPRGTNEKLFF
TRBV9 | CASSVDPLAVNTDTQYF
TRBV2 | CASRRAPVSGNTIYF
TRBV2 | CARQGPGELFF
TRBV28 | CASKWAGYYEQYF
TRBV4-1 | CASSQRTSLAAGELFF
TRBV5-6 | CASSLGSRLPQHF
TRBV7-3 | CASSLVGRIDTQYF
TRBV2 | CASRRRQDREDGYTF
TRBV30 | CAWNGQLSNEQYF